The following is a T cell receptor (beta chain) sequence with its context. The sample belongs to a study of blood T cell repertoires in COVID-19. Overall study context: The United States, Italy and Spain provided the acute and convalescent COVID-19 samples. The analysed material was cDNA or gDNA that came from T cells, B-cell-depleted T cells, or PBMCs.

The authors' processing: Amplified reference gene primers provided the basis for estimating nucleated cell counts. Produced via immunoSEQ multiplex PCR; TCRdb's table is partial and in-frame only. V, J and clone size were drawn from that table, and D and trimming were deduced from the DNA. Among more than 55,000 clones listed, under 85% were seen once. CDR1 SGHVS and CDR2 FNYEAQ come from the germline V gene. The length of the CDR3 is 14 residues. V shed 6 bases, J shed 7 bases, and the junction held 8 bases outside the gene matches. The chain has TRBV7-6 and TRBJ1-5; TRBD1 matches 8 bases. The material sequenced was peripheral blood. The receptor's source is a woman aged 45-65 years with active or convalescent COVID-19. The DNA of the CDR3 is TGTGCCAGCAGTGCGACAGGGGTAAGACAGCCCCAGCATTTT. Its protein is CASSATGVRQPQHF. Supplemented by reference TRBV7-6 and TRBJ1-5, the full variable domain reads GAGVSQSPRYKVTKRGQDVALRCDPISGHVSLYWYRQALGQGPEFLTYFNYEAQQDKSGLPNDRFSAERPEGSISTLTIQRTEQRDSAMYRCASSATGVRQPQHFGDGTRLSIL.